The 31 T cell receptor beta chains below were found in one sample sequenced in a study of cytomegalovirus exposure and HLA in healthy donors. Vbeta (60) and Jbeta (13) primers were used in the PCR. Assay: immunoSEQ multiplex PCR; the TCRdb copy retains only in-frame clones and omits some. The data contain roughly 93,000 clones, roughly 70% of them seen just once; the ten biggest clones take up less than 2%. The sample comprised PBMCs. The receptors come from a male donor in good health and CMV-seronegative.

The CDR3 DNA reads TGTGCCAGCAGTTTAGTAGGCAGGTCCTACGAGCAGTACTTC. Translated: CASSLVGRSYEQYF. The chain uses TRBV27 and TRBJ2-7; D remains ambiguous. Germline assignment: CDR1 MNHEY and CDR2 SMNVEV (reference sequence). There are 14 residues in the CDR3. V shed 2 bases and J shed 1 base, with 9 bases lying between them.

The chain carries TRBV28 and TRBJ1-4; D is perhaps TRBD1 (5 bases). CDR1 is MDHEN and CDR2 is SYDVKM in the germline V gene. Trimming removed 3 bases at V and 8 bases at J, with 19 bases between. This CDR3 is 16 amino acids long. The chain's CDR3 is CASSFGPPGGEEKLFF. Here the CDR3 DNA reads TGTGCCAGCAGTTTCGGCCCCCCGGGGGGAGAAGAAAAACTGTTTTTT.

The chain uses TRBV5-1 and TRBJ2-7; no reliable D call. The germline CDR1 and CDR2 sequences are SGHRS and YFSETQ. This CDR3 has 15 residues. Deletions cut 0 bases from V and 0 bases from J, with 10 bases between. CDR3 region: CASSLDLDSSYEQYF. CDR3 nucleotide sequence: TGCGCCAGCAGCTTGGATTTAGATAGCTCCTACGAGCAGTACTTC.

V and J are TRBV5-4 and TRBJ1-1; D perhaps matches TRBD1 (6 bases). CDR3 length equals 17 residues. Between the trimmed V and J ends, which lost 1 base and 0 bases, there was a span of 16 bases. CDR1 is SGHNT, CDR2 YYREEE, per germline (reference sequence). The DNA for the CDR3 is TGTGCCAGCAGCTTGAGAGGCAGGGGTATAATGAACACTGAAGCTTTCTTT. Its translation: CASSLRGRGIMNTEAFF.

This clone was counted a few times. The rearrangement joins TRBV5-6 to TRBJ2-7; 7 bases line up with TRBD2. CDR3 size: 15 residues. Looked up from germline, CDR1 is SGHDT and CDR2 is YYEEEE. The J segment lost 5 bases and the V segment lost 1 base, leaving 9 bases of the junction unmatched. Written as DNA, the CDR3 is TGTGCCAGCAGCTTGTGGGGAGGGAAGGTCGACGAGCAGTACTTC. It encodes CASSLWGGKVDEQYF. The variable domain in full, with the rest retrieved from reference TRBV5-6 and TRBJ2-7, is DAGVTQSPTHLIKTRGQQVTLRCSPKSGHDTVSWYQQALGQGPQFIFQYYEEEERQRGNFPDRFSGHQFPNYSSELNVNALLLGDSALYLCASSLWGGKVDEQYFGPGTRLTVT.

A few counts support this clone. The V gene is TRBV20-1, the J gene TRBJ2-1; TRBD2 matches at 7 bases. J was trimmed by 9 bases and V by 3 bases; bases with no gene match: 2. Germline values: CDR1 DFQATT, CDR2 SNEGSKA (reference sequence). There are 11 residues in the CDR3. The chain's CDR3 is CSARASGEQFF. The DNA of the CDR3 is TGCAGTGCTAGGGCTAGCGGTGAGCAGTTCTTC.

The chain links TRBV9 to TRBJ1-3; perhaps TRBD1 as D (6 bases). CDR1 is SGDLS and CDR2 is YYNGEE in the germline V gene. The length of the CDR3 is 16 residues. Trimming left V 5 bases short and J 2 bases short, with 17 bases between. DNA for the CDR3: TGTGCCAGCAGTCGTACTGGACAGTCCCCTGGAAACACCATATATTTT. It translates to CASSRTGQSPGNTIYF.

This CDR3 is CASSVAGGGNIQYF. The CDR3 nucleotides are TGTGCCAGCAGCGTAGCAGGGGGAGGAAACATTCAGTACTTC. The chain couples TRBV9 to TRBJ2-4; tentatively, D is TRBD1 (7 bases). V lost 0 bases and J 6 bases, leaving 10 bases between the germline ends. This CDR3 is 14 amino acids long. Germline V gives CDR1 SGDLS, CDR2 YYNGEE. Supplemented by reference TRBV9 and TRBJ2-4, the full variable domain reads DSGVTQTPKHLITATGQRVTLRCSPRSGDLSVYWYQQSLDQGLQFLIQYYNGEERAKGNILERFSAQQFPDLHSELNLSSLELGDSALYFCASSVAGGGNIQYFGAGTRLSVL.

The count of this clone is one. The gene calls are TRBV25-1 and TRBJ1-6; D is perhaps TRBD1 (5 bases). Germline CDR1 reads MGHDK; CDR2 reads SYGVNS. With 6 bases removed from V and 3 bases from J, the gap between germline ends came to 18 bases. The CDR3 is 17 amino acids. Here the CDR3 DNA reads TGTGCCAGCAGCCACGACGGGGGTGAACTCTATAATTCACCCCTCCACTTT. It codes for CASSHDGGELYNSPLHF. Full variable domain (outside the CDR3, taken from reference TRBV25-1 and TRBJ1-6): EADIYQTPRYLVIGTGKKITLECSQTMGHDKMYWYQQDPGMELHLIHYSYGVNSTEKGDLSSESTVSRIRTEHFPLTLESARPSHTSQYLCASSHDGGELYNSPLHFGNGTRLTVT.

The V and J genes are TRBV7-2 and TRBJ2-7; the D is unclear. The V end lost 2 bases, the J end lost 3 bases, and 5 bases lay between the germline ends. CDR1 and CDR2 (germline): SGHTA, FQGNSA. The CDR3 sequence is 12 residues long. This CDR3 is CASSLYNYEQYF. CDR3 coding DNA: TGTGCCAGCAGCTTATACAACTACGAGCAGTACTTC.

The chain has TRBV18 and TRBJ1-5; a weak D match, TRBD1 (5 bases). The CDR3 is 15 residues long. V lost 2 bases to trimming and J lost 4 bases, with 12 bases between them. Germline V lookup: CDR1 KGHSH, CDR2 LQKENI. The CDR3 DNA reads TGTGCCAGCTCACCATCAGGGATGGGGAATCAGCCCCAGCATTTT. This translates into CASSPSGMGNQPQHF.

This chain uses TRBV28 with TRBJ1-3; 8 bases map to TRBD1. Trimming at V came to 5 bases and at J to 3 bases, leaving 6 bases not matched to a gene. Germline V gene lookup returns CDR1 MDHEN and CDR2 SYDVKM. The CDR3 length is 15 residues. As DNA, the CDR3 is TGTGCCAGCAGTAGTCAGGGGGCCTTTGGAAACACCATATATTTT. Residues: CASSSQGAFGNTIYF.

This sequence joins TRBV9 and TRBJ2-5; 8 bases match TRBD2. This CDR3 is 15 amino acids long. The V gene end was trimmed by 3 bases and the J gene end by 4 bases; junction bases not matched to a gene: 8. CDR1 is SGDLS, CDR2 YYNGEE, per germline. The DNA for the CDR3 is TGTGCCAGCAGCGACCGGGACGGGGGGGTAGAGACCCAGTACTTC. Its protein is CASSDRDGGVETQYF. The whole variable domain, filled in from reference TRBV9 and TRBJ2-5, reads DSGVTQTPKHLITATGQRVTLRCSPRSGDLSVYWYQQSLDQGLQFLIQYYNGEERAKGNILERFSAQQFPDLHSELNLSSLELGDSALYFCASSDRDGGVETQYFGPGTRLLVL.

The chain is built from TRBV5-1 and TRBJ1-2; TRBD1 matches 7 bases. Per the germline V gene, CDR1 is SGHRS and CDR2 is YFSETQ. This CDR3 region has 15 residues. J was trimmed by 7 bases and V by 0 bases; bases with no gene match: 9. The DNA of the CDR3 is TGCGCCAGCAGCTTGGATCACTCAGGGGGTCGTGGCTACACCTTC. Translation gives CASSLDHSGGRGYTF.

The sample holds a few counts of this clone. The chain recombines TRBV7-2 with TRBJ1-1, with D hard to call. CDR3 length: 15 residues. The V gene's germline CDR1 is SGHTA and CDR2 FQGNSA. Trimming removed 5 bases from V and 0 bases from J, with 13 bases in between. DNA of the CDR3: TGTGCCAGCAGCCCGAGGACTGACATGAACACTGAAGCTTTCTTT. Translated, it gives CASSPRTDMNTEAFF.

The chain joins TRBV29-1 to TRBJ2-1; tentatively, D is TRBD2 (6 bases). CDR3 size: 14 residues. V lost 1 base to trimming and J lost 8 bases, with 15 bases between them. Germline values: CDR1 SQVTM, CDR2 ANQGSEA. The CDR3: CSVEAGLRYDEQFF. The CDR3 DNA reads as TGCAGCGTTGAAGCGGGACTTAGATACGATGAGCAGTTCTTC.

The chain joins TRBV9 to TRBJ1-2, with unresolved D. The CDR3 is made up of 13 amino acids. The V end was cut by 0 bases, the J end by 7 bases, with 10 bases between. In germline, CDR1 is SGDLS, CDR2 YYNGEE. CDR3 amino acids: CASSVGGGVGYTF. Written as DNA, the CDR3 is TGTGCCAGCAGCGTAGGCGGCGGGGTTGGCTACACCTTC. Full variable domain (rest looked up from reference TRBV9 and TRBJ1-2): DSGVTQTPKHLITATGQRVTLRCSPRSGDLSVYWYQQSLDQGLQFLIQYYNGEERAKGNILERFSAQQFPDLHSELNLSSLELGDSALYFCASSVGGGVGYTFGSGTRLTVV.

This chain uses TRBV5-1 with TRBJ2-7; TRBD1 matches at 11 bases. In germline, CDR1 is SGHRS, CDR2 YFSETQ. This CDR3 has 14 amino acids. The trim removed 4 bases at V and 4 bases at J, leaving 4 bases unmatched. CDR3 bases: TGCGCCAGCAGCGGGACAGGGGGACAGTACGAGCAGTACTTC. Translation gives CASSGTGGQYEQYF.

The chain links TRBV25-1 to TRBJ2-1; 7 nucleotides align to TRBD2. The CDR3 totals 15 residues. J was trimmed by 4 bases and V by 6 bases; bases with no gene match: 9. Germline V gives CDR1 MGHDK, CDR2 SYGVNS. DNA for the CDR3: TGTGCCAGCAGCGCGCTGGGGGAGGGTTACAATGAGCAGTTCTTC. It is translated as CASSALGEGYNEQFF.

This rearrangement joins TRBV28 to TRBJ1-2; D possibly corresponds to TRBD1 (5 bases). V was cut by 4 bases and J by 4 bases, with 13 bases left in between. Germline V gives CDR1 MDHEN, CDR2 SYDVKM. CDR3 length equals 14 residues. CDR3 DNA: TGTGCCAGCAGTTCGGACATTCTAGTCTATGGCTACACCTTC. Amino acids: CASSSDILVYGYTF.

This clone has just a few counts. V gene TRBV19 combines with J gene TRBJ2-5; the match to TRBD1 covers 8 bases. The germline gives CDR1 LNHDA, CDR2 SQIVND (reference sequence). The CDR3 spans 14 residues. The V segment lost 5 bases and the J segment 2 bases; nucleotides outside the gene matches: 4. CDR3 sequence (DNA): TGTGCCAGTAGTTGGACAGGGATTCAAGAGACCCAGTACTTC. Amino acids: CASSWTGIQETQYF.

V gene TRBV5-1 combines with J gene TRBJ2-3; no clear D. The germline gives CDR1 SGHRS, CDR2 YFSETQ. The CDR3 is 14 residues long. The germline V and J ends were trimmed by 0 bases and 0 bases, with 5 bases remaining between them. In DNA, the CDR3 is TGCGCCAGCAGCTTGGGGGCTAGCACAGATACGCAGTATTTT. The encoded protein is CASSLGASTDTQYF.

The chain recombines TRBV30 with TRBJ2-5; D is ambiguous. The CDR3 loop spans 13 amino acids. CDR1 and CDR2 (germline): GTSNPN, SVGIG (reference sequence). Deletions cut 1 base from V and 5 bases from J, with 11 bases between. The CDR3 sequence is CAWSEIKTETQYF. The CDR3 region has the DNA TGTGCCTGGAGTGAAATCAAGACTGAGACCCAGTACTTC.

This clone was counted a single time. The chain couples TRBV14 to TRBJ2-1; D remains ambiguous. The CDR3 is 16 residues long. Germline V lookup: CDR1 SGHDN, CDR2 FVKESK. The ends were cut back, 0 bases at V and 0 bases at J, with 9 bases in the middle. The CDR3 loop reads CASSQDATRSYNEQFF. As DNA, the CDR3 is TGTGCCAGCAGCCAAGACGCTACCCGCTCCTACAATGAGCAGTTCTTC.

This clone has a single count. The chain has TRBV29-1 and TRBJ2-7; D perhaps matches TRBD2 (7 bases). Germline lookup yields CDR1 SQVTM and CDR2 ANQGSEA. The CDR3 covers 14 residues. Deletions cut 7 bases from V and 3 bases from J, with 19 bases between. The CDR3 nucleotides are TGCAGCGGGGGCTGGGGGGGCGCAAACTACGAGCAGTACTTC. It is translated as CSGGWGGANYEQYF.

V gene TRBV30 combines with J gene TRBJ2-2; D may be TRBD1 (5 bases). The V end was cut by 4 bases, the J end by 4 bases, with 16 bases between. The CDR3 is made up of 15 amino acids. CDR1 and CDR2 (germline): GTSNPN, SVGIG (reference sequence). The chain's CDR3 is CAWKSTGGITGELFF. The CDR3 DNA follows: TGTGCCTGGAAGTCAACAGGCGGAATCACCGGGGAGCTGTTTTTT.

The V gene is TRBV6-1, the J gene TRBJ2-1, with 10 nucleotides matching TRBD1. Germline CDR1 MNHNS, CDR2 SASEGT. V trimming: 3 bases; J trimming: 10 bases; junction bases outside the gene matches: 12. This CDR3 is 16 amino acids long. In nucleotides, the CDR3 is TGTGCCAGCAGTGACCCTACCCGACAGGGGGCGAACGAGCAGTTCTTC. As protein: CASSDPTRQGANEQFF.

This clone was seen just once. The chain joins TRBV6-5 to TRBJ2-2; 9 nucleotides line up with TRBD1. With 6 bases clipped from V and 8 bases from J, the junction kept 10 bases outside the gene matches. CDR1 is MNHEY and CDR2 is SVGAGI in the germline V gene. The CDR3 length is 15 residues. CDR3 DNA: TGTGCCAGCAGACAGAACAGGGGGCAGGGGGGGGAGCTGTTTTTT. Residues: CASRQNRGQGGELFF.

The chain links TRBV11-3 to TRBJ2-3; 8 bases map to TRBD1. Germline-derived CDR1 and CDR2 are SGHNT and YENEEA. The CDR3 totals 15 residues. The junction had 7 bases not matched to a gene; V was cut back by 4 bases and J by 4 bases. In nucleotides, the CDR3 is TGTGCCAGCAGCTCGAGGACAGGGCAGGCAGATACGCAGTATTTT. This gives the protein CASSSRTGQADTQYF.

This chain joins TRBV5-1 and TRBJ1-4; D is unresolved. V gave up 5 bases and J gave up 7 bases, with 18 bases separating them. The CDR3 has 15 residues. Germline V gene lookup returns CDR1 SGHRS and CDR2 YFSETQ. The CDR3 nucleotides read TGCGCCAGCAGGGGTCAGCTTCAAGGAGGTGAAAAACTGTTTTTT. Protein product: CASRGQLQGGEKLFF.

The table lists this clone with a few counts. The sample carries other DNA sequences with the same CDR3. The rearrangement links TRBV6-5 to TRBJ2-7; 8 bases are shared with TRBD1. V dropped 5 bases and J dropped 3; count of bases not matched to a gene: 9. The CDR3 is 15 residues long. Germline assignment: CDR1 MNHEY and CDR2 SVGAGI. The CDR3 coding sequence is TGTGCCAGCAGTCAAACCTCCGGACAGGGCTACGAGCAGTACTTC. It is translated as CASSQTSGQGYEQYF.